This TCR beta chain comes out of a study of shared clonotypes between healthy human individuals. For the study at large: Those who served as donors were two women and three men between the ages of 18 and 49.

Germline V CDR1 and CDR2: MDHEN, SYDVKM. The CDR3 runs to 17 residues. Trimming removed 4 bases from V and 5 bases from J; junction bases left unmatched: 16. Naive CD8 cells, CD45RO-negative and positively selected for CCR7, excluded terminally differentiated effector memory CD45RA+ cells. Those who donated were healthy HIV-negative adults, with no recent acute infections or vaccinations reported. The assay was carried out at the deep level. The method was immunoSEQ multiplex PCR; TCRdb's version includes in-frame clones alone and lacks a portion of them. The table records around 2.1 million clones, about 93% of them present only once.

Sequencing used naive CD8+ T cells from PBMCs. The chain joins TRBV28 to TRBJ2-5; 7 bases map to TRBD1. The receptor was isolated from a young man in good health. Some clones in this sample may be carry-over from other donors' samples. The CDR3 DNA sequence: TGTGCCAGCAGTTCCTCCTCCGGGACAGCAAACGAGGAGACCCAGTACTTC. This codes for CASSSSSGTANEETQYF.